This TCR beta chain was profiled in a study of blood T cell repertoires in COVID-19. Turning to the study itself: In each case, the material was cDNA or gDNA derived from T cells, B-cell-depleted T cells, or PBMCs.

Seattle's enrolled individuals joined amid active infection and were then monitored longitudinally. V shed 8 bases and J shed 10 bases, with 18 bases lying between them. This CDR3 spans 14 amino acids. Germline-derived CDR1 and CDR2 are MDHEN and SYDVKM. Original data processing: Reference gene primer amplification gave estimated nucleated cell counts. Using immunoSEQ multiplex PCR, the repertoire was profiled, and TCRdb retains in-frame clones only, with some absent. The V and J calls and the clone size are those of that table, but D and trimming were determined from the DNA. The data hold 200,000 or so clones, with around four fifths observed a single time.

The V gene is TRBV28, the J gene TRBJ1-6; D is perhaps TRBD1 (5 bases). The sequenced sample was peripheral blood. The origin of this receptor is a man in his 60s with COVID-19, enrolled during active disease. This CDR3 reads CASFQGERRSPLHF. CDR3 nucleotides: TGTGCCAGCTTTCAGGGCGAGAGAAGGTCACCCCTCCACTTT. Full variable domain (remainder filled in from reference TRBV28 and TRBJ1-6): DVKVTQSSRYLVKRTGEKVFLECVQDMDHENMFWYRQDPGLGLRLIYFSYDVKMKEKGDIPEGYSVSREKKERFSLILESASTNQTSMYLCASFQGERRSPLHFGNGTRLTVT.